These 27 T cell receptor beta chains originate from one sample sequenced in a study of glioma-infiltrating T cells. TCR alpha and beta CDR3 regions were amplified from RNA using iRepertoire nested multiplex PCR. Using its own MiXCR run on the multiplex PCR reads, TCRdb lists one record per CDR3 protein. This table has around 350,000 distinct CDR3 sequences, roughly two fifths appearing once. Sequencing used glioma tissue, nonneoplastic brain tissue, or PBMCs (not recorded which). Receptors were obtained from a human donor with low-grade glioma or glioblastoma, undergoing nonglioma brain surgery, or in good health (not recorded which).

There are many counts of this clonotype. The gene calls are TRBV27 and TRBJ1-1, with TRBD1 as a possible D gene (5 bases). Germline V gene lookup returns CDR1 MNHEY and CDR2 SMNVEV (reference sequence). V gave up 5 bases and J gave up 1 base, with 14 bases separating them. The CDR3 consists of 15 residues. The CDR3 protein is CASSLRAPSNTEAFF. CDR3 bases: TGTGCCAGCAGTCTCAGGGCCCCGTCGAACACTGAAGCTTTCTTT.

In this sample, this clonotype turned up once. The V and J genes are TRBV7-2 and TRBJ2-1; tentative D call: TRBD1 (6 bases). Germline CDR1 SGHTA, CDR2 FQGNSA. This CDR3 comprises 16 residues. V gave up 7 bases and J gave up 0 bases, with 16 bases separating them. CDR3 region: CASTRDNGNSYNEQFF. CDR3 in DNA: TGTGCCAGCACCCGGGACAACGGGAACTCCTACAATGAGCAGTTCTTC.

This clonotype was seen a few times. This chain joins TRBV19 and TRBJ2-3; 13 nucleotides agree with TRBD2. V was pared by 3 bases and J by 4 bases, with 4 bases of the junction left unmatched. The CDR3 extends over 16 amino acids. The germline V gene has CDR1 LNHDA and CDR2 SQIVND (reference sequence). For the CDR3, the DNA is TGTGCCAGTAGTATGGATGGACTAGCGGGAGCAGATACGCAGTATTTT. It yields the protein CASSMDGLAGADTQYF.

This chain joins TRBV30 and TRBJ2-7; D is possibly TRBD2 (6 bases). Germline CDR1 and CDR2: GTSNPN and SVGIG (reference sequence). This CDR3 region has 14 residues. Deletions cut 3 bases from V and 1 base from J, with 13 bases between. The CDR3 spells CAWRSPGVSYEQYF. In DNA form, the CDR3 reads TGTGCCTGGAGATCCCCGGGGGTTTCCTACGAGCAGTACTTC.

Only a few counts were recorded for this clonotype. This sequence joins TRBV20-1 and TRBJ1-5; unclear D gene. Germline V gives CDR1 DFQATT, CDR2 SNEGSKA (reference sequence). The CDR3 runs to 14 residues. V gave up 2 bases and J gave up 0 bases, with 8 bases separating them. The CDR3 region is CSARQRYSNQPQHF. In DNA form, the CDR3 reads TGCAGTGCTAGACAACGGTATAGCAATCAGCCCCAGCATTTT.

This clonotype has more than one count but fewer than ten. V and J are TRBV20-1 and TRBJ2-2; no reliable D call. The V gene lost 0 bases and the J gene lost 7 bases, with 6 bases spanning the gap. Germline V lookup: CDR1 DFQATT, CDR2 SNEGSKA (reference sequence). The CDR3 is 12 residues long. CDR3 nucleotides: TGCAGTGCTAGAGAACTGGACGGGGAGCTGTTTTTT. It encodes CSARELDGELFF.

Comments on this clonotype: This may be a read error, as it is one base from a much larger clone. This chain links TRBV28 with TRBJ2-7; no definite D call. The germline V gene has CDR1 MDHEN and CDR2 SYDVKM. The CDR3 extends over 12 amino acids. The CDR3 bases are TGTGCCAGCAGTTTATATGCTTACGATCAGTACTTC. Residues: CASSLYAYDQYF.

Notes on this clonotype: Its ends do not fully match the called genes, so a read error is possible. The V call is TRBV7-2, the J call TRBJ2-7; 10 bases agree with TRBD1. Germline V gene data show CDR1 as SGHTA and CDR2 as FQGNSA. CDR3 length equals 17 residues. CDR3 DNA: TGCGCCAGCAGCCAAGTATTTATGGGACAGGGGACCTACGAGCAGTACTTC. It translates to CASSQVFMGQGTYEQYF.

The chain has TRBV6-9 and TRBJ2-5; D gene uncertain. The CDR3 is 11 residues long. Looked up from germline, CDR1 is MNHGY and CDR2 is SVAAGI. The CDR3 DNA sequence: TGTGTTAGCAGTTACAAAGAGACCCAGTACTTC. It codes for CVSSYKETQYF.

This clonotype appeared once. A clone one base away is much larger, so this may be a read error. This chain connects TRBV28 to TRBJ1-6; tentatively, D is TRBD1 (5 bases). Germline loops: CDR1 MDHEN, CDR2 SYDVKM. This CDR3 contains 14 residues. The CDR3 here is CASKVSGDNSHLHF. Written as DNA, the CDR3 is TGTGCCAGCAAAGTTTCGGGGGATAATTCACACCTCCACTTT. Filled out from reference TRBV28 and TRBJ1-6, the complete variable domain reads DVKVTQSSRYLVKRTGEKVFLECVQDMDHENMFWYRQDPGLGLRLIYFSYDVKMKEKGDIPEGYSVSREKKERFSLILESASTNQTSMYLCASKVSGDNSHLHFGNGTRLTVT.

The chain combines TRBV2 with TRBJ2-4; unclear D gene. The CDR3 has 16 amino acids. Germline CDR1 is SNHLY and CDR2 is FYNNEI. V was pared by 3 bases and J by 0 bases, with 12 bases between. CDR3: CASSEISLLAKNIQYF. Written as DNA, the CDR3 is TGTGCCAGCAGTGAGATCAGTCTACTAGCCAAAAACATTCAGTACTTC.

The rearrangement uses TRBV20-1 and TRBJ2-1; D tentatively reads TRBD1 or TRBD2 (6 bases each). Trimming took off 2 bases at V and 10 bases at J, with 24 bases between the two ends. CDR3 size: 16 residues. Germline V CDR1 and CDR2: DFQATT, SNEGSKA (reference sequence). CDR3 DNA sequence: TGCAGTGCTAGATACCCTAGGGGGGAGTCCCGCGGAGAGCAGTTCTTC. Translation gives CSARYPRGESRGEQFF.

CDR3 nucleotides: TGCGCCAGCAGCCCACAGGGGGCAACCAACGATGAGCAGTTCTTC. It is translated as CASSPQGATNDEQFF. The rearrangement uses TRBV4-3 and TRBJ2-1; 9 nucleotides align to TRBD1. Germline-derived CDR1 and CDR2 are LGHNA and YSLEER. The CDR3 is 15 amino acids. The V segment lost 4 bases and the J segment 8 bases; nucleotides outside the gene matches: 9.

This clonotype occurred many times. The chain links TRBV27 to TRBJ2-1; maybe TRBD2 (5 bases). CDR3 length equals 17 residues. Germline lookup yields CDR1 MNHEY and CDR2 SMNVEV (reference sequence). V lost 4 bases, J lost 0 bases, and 16 bases lay in between. The CDR3 reads CASSSSSRTSSYNEQFF. The CDR3 DNA reads as TGTGCCAGCAGTTCCTCTAGCAGGACCAGCTCCTACAATGAGCAGTTCTTC.

This clonotype came up many times. The V and J genes are TRBV6-1 and TRBJ1-1; D is perhaps TRBD1 (5 bases). Germline CDR1 and CDR2: MNHNS and SASEGT. The CDR3 consists of 14 residues. Trimming shortened V by 7 bases and J by 3 bases, and 15 bases separated the two germline ends. The CDR3 DNA reads TGTGCCAGCACACAGGAAACCCCCCACACTGAAGCTTTCTTT. Protein sequence: CASTQETPHTEAFF.

Concerning this clonotype: Possible read error: a much larger clone is one base away. The chain recombines TRBV28 with TRBJ2-3; D ambiguous. CDR1 MDHEN and CDR2 SYDVKM come from the germline V gene. This CDR3 spans 14 amino acids. In nucleotides, the CDR3 is TGTTCCAGCACCCTCGGGTTGGTTACAGATACGCAGTATTTT. This codes for CSSTLGLVTDTQYF. The complete variable domain, with remaining parts taken from reference TRBV28 and TRBJ2-3, reads DVKVTQSSRYLVKRTGEKVFLECVQDMDHENMFWYRQDPGLGLRLIYFSYDVKMKEKGDIPEGYSVSREKKERFSLILESASTNQTSMYLCSSTLGLVTDTQYFGPGTRLTVL.

The J gene is TRBJ2-7, the V gene TRBV29-1; TRBD2 is a possible D gene (5 bases). Germline V gene lookup returns CDR1 SQVTM and CDR2 ANQGSEA. V was clipped by 2 bases and J by 2 bases, with 13 bases between them. This CDR3 contains 14 residues. DNA for the CDR3: TGCAGCGTTGAATTGGCGGGTGGGACCTACGAGCAGTACTTC. It encodes CSVELAGGTYEQYF.

The genes are TRBV12-3 or TRBV12-4 and TRBJ1-1; TRBD1 might be the D (5 bases). V lost 6 bases and J lost 2, with 13 bases in between. The CDR3 totals 14 residues. The DNA of the CDR3 is TGTGCCAGCAGCCCCGACAGAAGAAACACTGAAGCTTTCTTT. Its protein product is CASSPDRRNTEAFF.

This clonotype was seen a few times. A much larger clone lies one base from this, so it may be a read error. This chain connects TRBV10-3 to TRBJ2-7; tentatively, D is TRBD2 (6 bases). The CDR3 contains 13 residues. Germline-derived CDR1 and CDR2 are ENHRY and SYGVKD. V was clipped by 5 bases and J by 0 bases, with 8 bases between them. This chain's CDR3 is CAISLTSSYEQYF. The CDR3 DNA follows: TGTGCCATCAGTTTGACTAGCTCCTACGAGCAGTACTTC.

This clonotype was counted many times. The CDR3 bases are TGTGCCAGCCACTGGGGGCCGGGACGGATGAACACTGAAGCTTTCTTT. This translates into CASHWGPGRMNTEAFF. The chain links TRBV6-1 to TRBJ1-1, with D possibly matching TRBD1 (6 bases). Trimming removed 8 bases from V and 0 bases from J, with 19 bases in between. CDR1 and CDR2 (germline): MNHNS, SASEGT. The CDR3 has 16 amino acids.

The rearrangement uses TRBV19 and TRBJ2-1; TRBD1 matches at 12 bases. V trimming: 6 bases; J trimming: 8 bases; junction bases outside the gene matches: 8. The CDR3 length is 15 residues. Germline V CDR1 and CDR2: LNHDA, SQIVND (reference sequence). For the CDR3, the DNA is TGTGCCAGTAGATCGGGGACAGGGGGCTGGGATGAGCAGTTCTTC. Its translation: CASRSGTGGWDEQFF.

Remarks on this clonotype: One end of the junction varies from germline; a read error may be responsible. The V and J genes are TRBV19 and TRBJ2-7; 15 bases line up with TRBD2. Germline V gives CDR1 LNHDA, CDR2 SQIVND (reference sequence). CDR3 length equals 14 residues. CDR3: CANSPGLAGGEQYF. CDR3 DNA sequence: TGTGCCAATAGTCCGGGACTAGCGGGAGGCGAGCAGTACTTC.

The V and J genes are TRBV28 and TRBJ2-6; the match to TRBD2 covers 7 bases. The length of the CDR3 is 18 residues. V was clipped by 6 bases and J by 3 bases; unmatched bases: 14. Germline CDR1 reads MDHEN; CDR2 reads SYDVKM. CDR3 in DNA: TGTGCCAGCAGCACCTCGTTATCCTCTAGCGGTGGGGCCAACGTCCTGACTTTC. This gives the protein CASSTSLSSSGGANVLTF.

Notes on this clonotype: This may be a read error: a much more frequent sequence differs by one nucleotide. The V gene is TRBV7-2, the J gene TRBJ1-5, with D tentatively TRBD1 (5 bases). Trimming removed 2 bases at V and 6 bases at J, with 11 bases between. CDR1 SGHTA and CDR2 FQGNSA come from the germline V gene. The CDR3 has 14 amino acids. The CDR3 coding sequence is TGTGCCAGCAGCTTAAGGGGCTTCGGTCAGCCCCAGCATTTT. This sequence encodes CASSLRGFGQPQHF.

The rearrangement links TRBV15 to TRBJ2-3, with no clear D. Germline CDR1 LNHNV, CDR2 YYDKDF (reference sequence). This CDR3 has 14 residues. Trimming took 0 bases from V and 6 from J, leaving 10 bases between them. CDR3 loop: CATSRDPGEDTQYF. As DNA, the CDR3 is TGTGCCACCAGCAGAGATCCAGGAGAGGATACGCAGTATTTT.

The rearrangement uses TRBV27 and TRBJ1-5, with 10 bases that match TRBD1. This CDR3 is 18 amino acids long. CDR1 is MNHEY and CDR2 is SMNVEV in the germline V gene (reference sequence). The CDR3 loop is CVSSRDRGGSFRNQPQHF. Here the CDR3 DNA reads TGTGTTAGCAGCCGGGACAGGGGAGGTTCGTTCCGCAATCAGCCCCAGCATTTT.

This clonotype came up a few times. The genes are TRBV7-2 and TRBJ1-2, with TRBD1 matching 7 bases. V trimming: 2 bases; J trimming: 8 bases; junction bases outside the gene matches: 11. The CDR3 length is 15 residues. Germline CDR1 and CDR2: SGHTA and FQGNSA. The CDR3 sequence: CASSLPYRGLEGYTF. Written as DNA, the CDR3 is TGTGCCAGCAGCTTACCATACAGGGGATTAGAAGGCTACACCTTC.